Listed here are 32 T cell receptor beta chains from one sample, sequenced in a study of blood T cell repertoires in COVID-19 (dated by TCRdb to the early 2020s). Receptor libraries were prepared by the immunoSEQ multiplex PCR assay. In TCRdb, the immuneACCESS table is reduced to in-frame sequences with V and J assigned. These tables do not hold every clone; where another copy was compared, an unresolved V gene accounts for under half, and the others remain unexplained. Here the sample has a few hundred thousand clones; roughly 80% occur a single time. The ten biggest clones cover 3.4% of the sample. The source material was PBMCs or T cells enriched from blood (not recorded which). Receptors were obtained from a man aged 50 to 59 who had recovered from COVID-19.

The DNA of the CDR3 is TGTGCCAGCAGTTTAGGACTAGCGGGAGTTCCCGGGGAGCTGTTTTTT. The encoded protein is CASSLGLAGVPGELFF. V usage is TRBV27 and J usage is TRBJ2-2, with 13 bases aligning to TRBD2. Trimming took 2 bases from V and 6 from J; bases not matched to a gene: 3. The length of the CDR3 is 16 residues. Germline CDR1 MNHEY, CDR2 SMNVEV (reference sequence).

The chain joins TRBV7-9 to TRBJ1-2; D is unclear. Germline V gene data show CDR1 as SEHNR and CDR2 as FQNEAQ (reference sequence). The CDR3 has 14 residues. V was pared by 6 bases and J by 2 bases, with 13 bases between. The chain's CDR3 is CASSWRTENYGYTF. The CDR3 DNA reads as TGTGCCAGCAGTTGGAGGACGGAGAACTATGGCTACACCTTC.

The chain has TRBV27 and TRBJ2-3; maybe TRBD2 (5 bases). Per germline, CDR1 MNHEY and CDR2 SMNVEV (reference sequence). With 10 bases removed from V and 7 bases from J, the gap between germline ends came to 15 bases. The CDR3 has 12 residues. The CDR3 spells CATGGGSHTQYF. DNA for the CDR3: TGTGCCACCGGAGGTGGGAGTCATACGCAGTATTTT.

This clone occurred once. The rearrangement uses TRBV11-2 and TRBJ2-1; 11 positions agree with TRBD2. Per the germline V gene, CDR1 is SGHAT and CDR2 is FQNNGV. J was trimmed by 11 bases and V by 0 bases; bases with no gene match: 6. The CDR3 length is 15 residues. The CDR3 bases are TGTGCCAGCAGCTTAGAGCCTAGCGGGGGGTCACAGCAGTTCTTC. The encoded protein is CASSLEPSGGSQQFF.

In its sample, this clone was seen once. The V and J genes are TRBV27 and TRBJ2-7; 11 bases fit TRBD2. The CDR3 length is 15 residues. Germline V gene sequence: CDR1 MNHEY, CDR2 SMNVEV (reference sequence). Trimming cost V 4 bases and J 0 bases; bases outside gene matches: 2. The CDR3 region is CASSSLAGVSYEQYF. CDR3 nucleotide sequence: TGTGCCAGCAGTTCACTAGCGGGAGTCTCCTACGAGCAGTACTTC.

In this sample, this clone turned up a few times. The V call is TRBV6-5, the J call TRBJ1-3, with D tentatively TRBD1 (5 bases). Per the germline V gene, CDR1 is MNHEY and CDR2 is SVGAGI. The CDR3 consists of 16 residues. V shed 2 bases and J shed 4 bases, with 15 bases lying between them. In nucleotides, the CDR3 is TGTGCCAGCAGTTACAAGGGCAGGGCGACGGGAAACACCATATATTTT. This sequence encodes CASSYKGRATGNTIYF.

This clone has a single count. V is TRBV4-3 and J is TRBJ2-5, with 8 bases fitting TRBD1. The V gene's germline CDR1 is LGHNA and CDR2 YSLEER. V dropped 0 bases and J dropped 0; count of bases not matched to a gene: 12. The CDR3 totals 19 residues. CDR3 in amino acids: CASSQDIPKTGVDQETQYF. As DNA, the CDR3 is TGCGCCAGCAGCCAAGATATACCCAAGACAGGGGTGGACCAAGAGACCCAGTACTTC.

The sample holds a few counts of this clone. V usage is TRBV29-1 and J usage is TRBJ1-2; D gene unclear. V lost 7 bases to trimming and J lost 1 base, with 13 bases between them. The CDR3 has 13 residues. Germline CDR1 is SQVTM and CDR2 is ANQGSEA. The CDR3 spells CSARSQVNYGYTF. In nucleotides, the CDR3 is TGCAGCGCCCGATCTCAGGTTAACTATGGCTACACCTTC.

The V and J genes are TRBV20-1 and TRBJ1-5; 8 bases agree with TRBD1. This CDR3 spans 16 amino acids. The trim removed 6 bases at V and 7 bases at J, leaving 17 bases unmatched. Per germline, CDR1 DFQATT and CDR2 SNEGSKA (reference sequence). In DNA form, the CDR3 reads TGCAGTGCCAGTCCCCCGCAGGGGGCATCTGGACAGCCCCAGCATTTT. It translates to CSASPPQGASGQPQHF.

This clone was counted a single time. The chain has TRBV6-5 and TRBJ1-1; no definite D call. Trimming pared 5 bases from V and 4 bases from J, leaving 11 bases between. The CDR3 is 13 amino acids. The germline CDR1 and CDR2 sequences are MNHEY and SVGAGI. In DNA, the CDR3 is TGTGCCAGCAGTCCCCGCTACGGCACTGAAGCTTTCTTT. Protein product: CASSPRYGTEAFF.

The V gene is TRBV29-1, the J gene TRBJ1-2; a possible D gene is TRBD1 (6 bases). Trimming cost V 4 bases and J 4 bases, with 13 bases left between them. CDR3 length: 13 residues. In germline, CDR1 is SQVTM, CDR2 ANQGSEA. The CDR3 nucleotides are TGCAGCGTTGTAGGACAGACTACCTATGGCTACACCTTC. Protein sequence: CSVVGQTTYGYTF. Full variable domain (remainder filled in from reference TRBV29-1 and TRBJ1-2): SAVISQKPSRDICQRGTSLTIQCQVDSQVTMMFWYRQQPGQSLTLIATANQGSEATYESGFVIDKFPISRPNLTFSTLTVSNMSPEDSSIYLCSVVGQTTYGYTFGSGTRLTVV.

The rearrangement links TRBV19 to TRBJ1-5; 11 bases align to TRBD1. V shed 5 bases and J 5 bases; nucleotides not matched to a gene: 2. The length of the CDR3 is 14 residues. In germline, CDR1 is LNHDA, CDR2 SQIVND (reference sequence). The CDR3 nucleotides read TGTGCCAGTAGTTGGGGACAGGGGGATCAGCCCCAGCATTTT. The encoded protein is CASSWGQGDQPQHF.

This clone is a singleton in its sample. The rearrangement links TRBV27 to TRBJ1-1; 12 bases are shared with TRBD1. Trimming cost V 3 bases and J 4 bases; bases outside gene matches: 9. The germline gives CDR1 MNHEY, CDR2 SMNVEV (reference sequence). This CDR3 contains 17 residues. CDR3: CASSLGQGAAKGTEAFF. CDR3 sequence (DNA): TGTGCCAGCAGTTTGGGACAGGGGGCCGCGAAGGGCACTGAAGCTTTCTTT.

The chain has TRBV5-1 and TRBJ2-1; D is unresolved. Between the trimmed V and J ends, which lost 4 bases and 6 bases, there was a span of 11 bases. Germline CDR1 is SGHRS and CDR2 is YFSETQ. The CDR3 consists of 13 residues. CDR3 coding DNA: TGCGCCAGCAGCAGCCTACAGAGCAATGAGCAGTTCTTC. Amino acid sequence: CASSSLQSNEQFF.

CDR3 nucleotides: TGTGCCAGCAGTGCTGAGCGCCTCAGCGGGGGAGGCGAGCAGTACTTC. Translation gives CASSAERLSGGGEQYF. The chain combines TRBV2 with TRBJ2-7; TRBD2 matches 8 bases. V shed 4 bases and J 6 bases; nucleotides not matched to a gene: 14. Per germline, CDR1 SNHLY and CDR2 FYNNEI. CDR3 size: 16 residues. Full variable domain (remainder filled in from reference TRBV2 and TRBJ2-7): EPEVTQTPSHQVTQMGQEVILRCVPISNHLYFYWYRQILGQKVEFLVSFYNNEISEKSEIFDDQFSVERPDGSNFTLKIRSTKLEDSAMYFCASSAERLSGGGEQYFGPGTRLTVT.

The chain has TRBV13 and TRBJ2-3; 11 nucleotides line up with TRBD2. The CDR3 contains 19 residues. CDR1 is PRHDT, CDR2 FYEKMQ, per germline (reference sequence). The V and J ends lost 0 bases and 1 base, in that order; junction bases with no gene match: 9. CDR3 in amino acids: CASSLGSSGGPLRTDTQYF. For the CDR3, the DNA is TGTGCCAGCAGCTTAGGCTCTAGCGGGGGGCCCCTTCGCACAGATACGCAGTATTTT.

The chain combines TRBV19 with TRBJ2-1; the match to TRBD1 covers 7 bases. Germline CDR1 LNHDA, CDR2 SQIVND (reference sequence). The junction had 5 bases not matched to a gene; V was cut back by 6 bases and J by 6 bases. The CDR3 consists of 13 residues. The CDR3 sequence is CASRLRGTNEQFF. The CDR3 DNA reads as TGTGCCAGTAGGCTCAGGGGGACCAATGAGCAGTTCTTC.

V gene TRBV6-5 combines with J gene TRBJ2-3; D not resolved. V lost 2 bases to trimming and J lost 2 bases, with 8 bases between them. The length of the CDR3 is 14 residues. The germline CDR1 and CDR2 sequences are MNHEY and SVGAGI. DNA of the CDR3: TGTGCCAGCAGTTACAAGGAGAACACAGATACGCAGTATTTT. Protein product: CASSYKENTDTQYF.

The chain uses TRBV29-1 and TRBJ2-3; TRBD2 aligns across 13 bases. After removal of 5 bases from V and 6 bases from J, the junction contained 8 bases not matched to a gene. Germline CDR1 SQVTM, CDR2 ANQGSEA. The CDR3 consists of 15 residues. The CDR3 DNA reads as TGCAGCGTTATCCCACTAGCGGGAGGGTTGGATACGCAGTATTTT. Translated: CSVIPLAGGLDTQYF.

The chain joins TRBV28 to TRBJ2-1; TRBD2 matches at 9 bases. This CDR3 contains 16 residues. The germline CDR1 and CDR2 sequences are MDHEN and SYDVKM. Trimming cost V 7 bases and J 0 bases; bases outside gene matches: 7. The DNA for the CDR3 is TGTGCCAGCACAGTTTATAGCGGGAGCTCCTACAATGAGCAGTTCTTC. It is translated as CASTVYSGSSYNEQFF.

This rearrangement joins TRBV5-5 to TRBJ2-1, with D tentatively TRBD2 (6 bases). The CDR3 is made up of 16 amino acids. Germline CDR1 and CDR2: SGHKS and YYEKEE (reference sequence). V lost 0 bases and J 7 bases, leaving 17 bases between the germline ends. The CDR3 coding sequence is TGTGCCAGCAGCTTGGCATCCAGGGAGGTCGGAAATGAGCAGTTCTTC. Translation gives CASSLASREVGNEQFF.

The chain couples TRBV19 to TRBJ1-2; TRBD1 agrees at 10 bases. This CDR3 spans 12 amino acids. The germline V gene encodes CDR1 LNHDA and CDR2 SQIVND (reference sequence). The V and J ends lost 6 bases and 13 bases, in that order; junction bases with no gene match: 8. The CDR3 nucleotides read TGTGCCAGTAGAAAGGGACAGGGGCTTATCACCTTC. This sequence encodes CASRKGQGLITF.

The chain carries TRBV5-4 and TRBJ1-2; 10 bases align to TRBD1. Losses at the gene ends were 4 bases for V and 2 bases for J; bases not matched to a gene: 8. The length of the CDR3 is 16 residues. Germline V lookup: CDR1 SGHNT, CDR2 YYREEE (reference sequence). CDR3: CASSADWGQGNYGYTF. The CDR3 nucleotides read TGTGCCAGCAGCGCCGACTGGGGACAGGGGAACTATGGCTACACCTTC.

This clone was counted between two and nine times. The V gene is TRBV27, the J gene TRBJ2-2; 10 nucleotides align to TRBD2. Per the germline V gene, CDR1 is MNHEY and CDR2 is SMNVEV (reference sequence). The CDR3 has 17 amino acids. With 4 bases clipped from V and 4 bases from J, the junction kept 9 bases outside the gene matches. CDR3 sequence: CASSYGTSESVTGELFF. CDR3 sequence (DNA): TGTGCCAGCAGTTACGGGACTAGCGAGAGCGTCACCGGGGAGCTGTTTTTT.

The sample holds a few counts of this clone. This chain connects TRBV9 to TRBJ1-1; TRBD1 aligns across 8 bases. Germline values: CDR1 SGDLS, CDR2 YYNGEE. After removal of 3 bases from V and 0 bases from J, the junction contained 7 bases not matched to a gene. This CDR3 contains 16 residues. For the CDR3, the DNA is TGTGCCAGCAGCGGAGGACAGGGAATAATGAACACTGAAGCTTTCTTT. This codes for CASSGGQGIMNTEAFF.

The genes are TRBV12-3 or TRBV12-4 and TRBJ2-1, with a possible D match to TRBD2 (5 bases). The length of the CDR3 is 13 residues. The V end was cut by 6 bases, the J end by 10 bases, with 16 bases between. The CDR3 protein is CASRVSVNGEQFF. Here the CDR3 DNA reads TGTGCCAGCAGAGTTAGCGTCAACGGGGAGCAGTTCTTC.

This chain joins TRBV18 and TRBJ1-2, with D unresolved. The CDR3 spans 15 residues. CDR1 is KGHSH, CDR2 LQKENI, per germline. Trimming cost V 1 base and J 2 bases, with 11 bases left between them. The CDR3 sequence: CASSPLRAGNYGYTF. In DNA form, the CDR3 reads TGTGCCAGCTCACCACTGAGGGCCGGCAACTATGGCTACACCTTC.

This clone has a count of ten or more. The V call is TRBV28, the J call TRBJ1-5, with D possibly being TRBD1 (5 bases). Trimming left V 5 bases short and J 5 bases short, with 16 bases between. The CDR3 spans 15 residues. From germline, CDR1 is MDHEN and CDR2 SYDVKM. The CDR3 nucleotides read TGTGCCAGCAGTACCCGGACACAACGGGATCAGCCCCAGCATTTT. The encoded protein is CASSTRTQRDQPQHF.

The gene calls are TRBV5-1 and TRBJ1-1, with 9 bases matching TRBD1. Germline V lookup: CDR1 SGHRS, CDR2 YFSETQ. With 4 bases clipped from V and 5 bases from J, the junction kept 15 bases outside the gene matches. This CDR3 spans 17 amino acids. As DNA, the CDR3 is TGCGCCAGCAGCACCGGGAGCCGGGGACAGGGTTGGACTGAAGCTTTCTTT. It codes for CASSTGSRGQGWTEAFF.

The chain joins TRBV21-1 to TRBJ1-5. TRBV21-1 is a pseudogene. There are 12 residues in the CDR3. CDR3 coding DNA: TGTGCCAGCAGCTCCCTCTATCAGCCCCAGCATTTT. Encoded protein: CASSSLYQPQHF.

This chain links TRBV5-1 with TRBJ2-1, with 9 bases matching TRBD2. The V gene's germline CDR1 is SGHRS and CDR2 YFSETQ. With V trimmed by 2 bases and J by 8 bases, 8 bases remained unmatched. The CDR3 contains 15 residues. CDR3 sequence reads: CASSLGGGGAHEQFF. The CDR3, as DNA: TGCGCCAGCAGCTTAGGTGGCGGGGGGGCCCATGAGCAGTTCTTC.

This clone was seen a few times. This chain uses TRBV12-5 with TRBJ2-3, with TRBD1 matching 10 bases. Losses at the gene ends were 7 bases for V and 6 bases for J; bases not matched to a gene: 13. Germline V gives CDR1 LGHNT, CDR2 FRNRAP. The CDR3 extends over 16 amino acids. The CDR3 DNA reads as TGTGCTAGTGCCAACCTCCCGGGACAGGGGCGCGATACGCAGTATTTT. As protein: CASANLPGQGRDTQYF.